The TCR beta chain under discussion was sequenced for a study of T cells after yellow fever vaccination. Study overall: Each low-cell-number fraction was prepared by means of SMART-Seq v4 Ultra Low Input.

UMIs and a universal primer site were added when TCR cDNA was made by 5'RACE template switching. TCRdb re-derived calls from the 5' RACE reads in MiXCR, one entry per CDR3 protein. The profile shows 500,000 to 550,000 distinct CDR3 sequences, just over 20% of them singletons. CDR3 length: 18 residues. The V end lost 0 bases, the J end lost 2 bases, and 19 bases lay between the germline ends. The germline V gene encodes CDR1 LGHNA and CDR2 YSLEER. In this sample, this clonotype turned up a few times. The antigen is unknown. Study findings and constraints: Among primary-vaccination clones, most reappeared after the booster, at roughly 96% for CD4 and approximately 88% for CD8. Compared with primary, the secondary response was weaker and peaked at day 5, not 15.

Sequencing was performed on PBMCs, taken roughly 20 days after the first yellow fever vaccination. The source of this sequence is a man younger than 30 who received the YFV17D yellow fever vaccine. The chain carries TRBV4-3 and TRBJ2-5; D possibly uses TRBD1 or TRBD2 (5 bases each). The CDR3 loop is CASSQDLGEKVEQETQYF. In DNA form, the CDR3 reads TGCGCCAGCAGCCAAGATTTGGGGGAGAAGGTCGAACAAGAGACCCAGTACTTC.